The clone carrying this T cell receptor (beta chain) was seen many times. The data are from a study of T cells in Graves' hyperthyroidism and ophthalmopathy. Germline-derived CDR1 and CDR2 are DFQATT and SNEGSKA (reference sequence). The CDR3 covers 14 residues. With 7 bases removed from V and 5 bases from J, the gap between germline ends came to 17 bases. RNA transcripts yielded amplified TCR beta CDR3 regions. A set of HTBI primers served as the primers for a first-round RT-PCR of the TCR CDR3. Using its own MiXCR run on the multiplex PCR reads, TCRdb lists one record per CDR3 protein. The table lists about 96,000 distinct CDR3 sequences, about 51% of them singletons. Patients were excluded for uncontrolled infection, other autoimmune disease, pregnancy or lactation.

The chain is built from TRBV20-1 and TRBJ2-2; maybe TRBD2 (6 bases). The clonotype originates from a woman between 40 and 50 years old with Graves' hyperthyroidism. The source material was blood. This CDR3 reads CSGEEGAGTGELFF. The CDR3 region has the DNA TGCAGTGGGGAGGAAGGGGCTGGAACCGGGGAGCTGTTTTTT.